A selection of T cell receptor beta chains follows, all from one sample in a study of T cells after yellow fever vaccination. One entry per CDR3 protein, called by TCRdb with MiXCR from the 5' RACE reads. This table has 350,000 to 450,000 distinct CDR3 sequences, approximately 19% appearing once. Sequences were derived from PBMCs, sampled before the yellow fever booster vaccination. The origin of the receptors is a man aged 18-30 years who received the YFV17D yellow fever vaccine. The CDR3 runs from the conserved cysteine through the conserved F or W. The size field is filled for only some rows; it gives once, few, many or a size class.

clone_size j_call v_call cdr3_aa
few TRBJ1-2 TRBV6-5 CASLDLYGYTF
- TRBJ2-5 TRBV7-9 CASSSGDRVEETQYF
few TRBJ2-1 TRBV9 CASHSDSNEQFF
few TRBJ2-3 TRBV29-1 CSVEGQHTDTQYF
- TRBJ1-1 TRBV4-2 CASSQMTALMNTEAFF
few TRBJ1-5 TRBV20-1 CSARGGMRQPQHF
few TRBJ2-1 TRBV7-6 CASSSPSGGASYNEQFF
- TRBJ2-1 TRBV5-1 CASSPLERGAGHNEQFF
- TRBJ1-4 TRBV12-3/TRBV12-4 CASSWTGEELELFF
- TRBJ2-5 TRBV9 CASSVERRGEETQYF
many TRBJ2-3 TRBV7-9 CASSPRRAGGSDTQYF
few TRBJ1-4 TRBV7-2 CASSQRGTNEKLFF
few TRBJ2-3 TRBV7-8 CASSPWTETSTDTQYF
many TRBJ1-1 TRBV4-3 CASSQEGLVNTEAFF
- TRBJ1-1 TRBV15 CATSGRNTEAFF
few TRBJ2-1 TRBV25-1 CASSDPPTSDEQFF
- TRBJ2-3 TRBV20-1 CSARGAGMTDTQYF
- TRBJ2-3 TRBV5-5 CASSLVPGSSTDTQYF
few TRBJ1-2 TRBV24-1 CATSDAQATVYGYTF
- TRBJ2-7 TRBV4-3 CASSQVGEAEQYF
few TRBJ1-2 TRBV27 CASSPTPRDSYGYTF
many TRBJ1-1 TRBV25-1 CASSEGTWARIEAFF